What follows are 28 T cell receptor beta chains derived from one specimen sequenced in a study of OX40 agonist ivuxolimab in advanced cancers. The repertoire was sequenced with immunoSEQ multiplex PCR; TCRdb's copy has only in-frame clones and lacks some. The table includes over 90,000 clones, almost 90% detected once. The starting material was CD4+ or CD8+ T cells sorted from blood, obtained in a trial of the OX40 agonist ivuxolimab. These receptors were taken from an adult with an advanced solid tumor such as melanoma, head and neck, liver or kidney cancer.

V gene TRBV29-1 combines with J gene TRBJ1-2; 8 bases map to TRBD1. The CDR3 covers 13 residues. J gave up 2 bases and V 4 bases, and 3 bases lay outside the gene matches. From germline, CDR1 is SQVTM and CDR2 ANQGSEA. The CDR3 loop is CSVAGTGNYGYTF. CDR3 in DNA: TGCAGCGTTGCCGGGACAGGCAACTATGGCTACACCTTC.

V is TRBV30 and J is TRBJ1-3; maybe TRBD1 (6 bases). V lost 5 bases to trimming and J lost 0 bases, with 14 bases between them. This CDR3 has 15 residues. CDR1 and CDR2 (germline): GTSNPN, SVGIG (reference sequence). In DNA form, the CDR3 reads TGTGCCTGGGACCCAGGGGCCCGCTCTGGAAACACCATATATTTT. This codes for CAWDPGARSGNTIYF.

The chain couples TRBV6-6 to TRBJ2-5, with a possible D match to TRBD1 (5 bases). V was clipped by 4 bases and J by 5 bases, with 14 bases between them. Germline CDR1 MNHNY, CDR2 SVGAGI (reference sequence). The CDR3 consists of 14 residues. The CDR3 region has the DNA TGTGCCAGCAGTTCCGGGTCAGGGTGGGAGACCCAGTACTTC. The encoded protein is CASSSGSGWETQYF.

In this sample, this clone turned up once. The J gene is TRBJ2-1, the V gene TRBV28, with a weak D call TRBD1 (6 bases). V was cut by 8 bases and J by 0 bases, with 11 bases left in between. Germline V gene data show CDR1 as MDHEN and CDR2 as SYDVKM. This CDR3 region has 14 residues. The CDR3: CASVGGSSYNEQFF. Here the CDR3 DNA reads TGTGCCAGCGTAGGGGGAAGCTCCTACAATGAGCAGTTCTTC.

This clone was picked up a small number of times. The chain employs TRBV6-5 and TRBJ1-2, with 7 bases fitting TRBD1. CDR3 length equals 14 residues. Trimming took 8 bases from V and 7 from J; bases not matched to a gene: 13. Germline V gives CDR1 MNHEY, CDR2 SVGAGI. As DNA, the CDR3 is TGTGCCAGCGCGGGACAGCCTCTGTCGGGTGGCTACACCTTC. It translates to CASAGQPLSGGYTF.

The V gene is TRBV9, the J gene TRBJ2-7, with D possibly matching TRBD2 (6 bases). This CDR3 is built from 14 residues. Germline CDR1 SGDLS, CDR2 YYNGEE. Trimming took 0 bases from V and 4 from J, leaving 11 bases between them. As DNA, the CDR3 is TGTGCCAGCAGCGTAGCCCCGGGGAGGTACGAGCAGTACTTC. The encoded protein is CASSVAPGRYEQYF.

The V and J genes are TRBV27 and TRBJ2-7; D is ambiguous. The germline V and J ends were trimmed by 5 bases and 1 base, with 12 bases remaining between them. The CDR3 loop spans 14 amino acids. Germline CDR1 MNHEY, CDR2 SMNVEV (reference sequence). The CDR3 reads CASSLAVGSYEQYF. In DNA form, the CDR3 reads TGTGCCAGCAGTCTCGCCGTGGGTTCCTACGAGCAGTACTTC.

The rearrangement uses TRBV29-1 and TRBJ2-1, with 7 bases that match TRBD1. The germline CDR1 and CDR2 sequences are SQVTM and ANQGSEA. The ends lost 8 bases at V and 4 bases at J; junction bases unmatched: 17. CDR3 length: 16 amino acids. In DNA form, the CDR3 reads TGCAGCCCCGGAAAGAGGGGGCCTAAGTTATACAATGAGCAGTTCTTC. This codes for CSPGKRGPKLYNEQFF.

This clone has a single count. This rearrangement joins TRBV27 to TRBJ1-2; perhaps TRBD1 as D (5 bases). CDR3 length: 15 amino acids. The germline V gene has CDR1 MNHEY and CDR2 SMNVEV (reference sequence). V lost 4 bases and J 5 bases, leaving 17 bases between the germline ends. The CDR3 sequence: CASSYVPTGGYGYTF. CDR3 DNA: TGTGCCAGCAGTTACGTACCAACAGGAGGGTATGGCTACACCTTC.

This sequence joins TRBV28 and TRBJ2-5; D gene unclear. V lost 3 bases to trimming and J lost 1 base, with 0 bases between them. CDR1 and CDR2 (germline): MDHEN, SYDVKM. This CDR3 is 11 amino acids long. The DNA of the CDR3 is TGTGCCAGCAGTTTCCAAGAGACCCAGTACTTC. Protein sequence: CASSFQETQYF.

V and J are TRBV30 and TRBJ2-1; TRBD1 might be the D (5 bases). V lost 1 base, J lost 2 bases, and 9 bases lay in between. The germline V gene has CDR1 GTSNPN and CDR2 SVGIG (reference sequence). CDR3 length: 14 residues. In DNA, the CDR3 is TGTGCCTGGAGTGGTTCAGGGACCTACAATGAGCAGTTCTTC. This codes for CAWSGSGTYNEQFF. The full variable domain, rest sourced from reference TRBV30 and TRBJ2-1, is SQTIHQWPATLVQPVGSPLSLECTVEGTSNPNLYWYRQAAGRGLQLLFYSVGIGQISSEVPQNLSASRPQDRQFILSSKKLLLSDSGFYLCAWSGSGTYNEQFFGPGTRLTVL.

The V call is TRBV27, the J call TRBJ2-7; 7 bases align to TRBD1. V gave up 5 bases and J gave up 4 bases; unmatched junction bases: 8. Per the germline V gene, CDR1 is MNHEY and CDR2 is SMNVEV (reference sequence). The CDR3 extends over 14 amino acids. CDR3 region: CASSQRDREYEQYF. The CDR3 nucleotides are TGTGCCAGCAGTCAAAGGGACAGAGAGTACGAGCAGTACTTC.

The CDR3 DNA is TGTGCCTGGAGTGTACCGACAGTCCGCACTGAAGCTTTCTTT. It codes for CAWSVPTVRTEAFF. The V call is TRBV30, the J call TRBJ1-1, with D possibly TRBD1 on 5 matching bases. The CDR3 runs to 14 residues. Between the trimmed V and J ends, which lost 0 bases and 4 bases, there was a span of 12 bases. CDR1 and CDR2 (germline): GTSNPN, SVGIG (reference sequence).

This rearrangement joins TRBV11-2 to TRBJ2-1; 12 bases align to TRBD2. Germline lookup yields CDR1 SGHAT and CDR2 FQNNGV. The CDR3 is made up of 15 amino acids. Germline trimming cut 6 bases from V and 4 bases from J; bases unmatched to any gene: 4. The CDR3 reads CASSGLAGIYNEQFF. CDR3 bases: TGTGCCAGCAGTGGACTAGCGGGGATATACAATGAGCAGTTCTTC.

The chain couples TRBV5-1 to TRBJ2-3; no definite D call. Per germline, CDR1 SGHRS and CDR2 YFSETQ. CDR3 length: 15 residues. V lost 0 bases, J lost 2 bases, and 10 bases lay in between. CDR3 protein: CASSLGPINTDTQYF. The DNA for the CDR3 is TGCGCCAGCAGCTTGGGGCCAATAAACACAGATACGCAGTATTTT. Full variable domain (outside the CDR3, taken from reference TRBV5-1 and TRBJ2-3): KAGVTQTPRYLIKTRGQQVTLSCSPISGHRSVSWYQQTPGQGLQFLFEYFSETQRNKGNFPGRFSGRQFSNSRSEMNVSTLELGDSALYLCASSLGPINTDTQYFGPGTRLTVL.

The chain links TRBV11-2 to TRBJ2-1; D tentatively fits TRBD1 or TRBD2 (5 bases each). Per germline, CDR1 SGHAT and CDR2 FQNNGV. Trimming cost V 1 base and J 6 bases, with 16 bases left between them. CDR3 length equals 16 residues. For the CDR3, the DNA is TGTGCCAGCAGCTTAGTTCGTGGGGGAAACAGCAATGAGCAGTTCTTC. Translated: CASSLVRGGNSNEQFF.

The chain links TRBV10-3 to TRBJ2-5; TRBD2 agrees at 16 bases. The ends lost 6 bases at V and 0 bases at J; junction bases unmatched: 7. Germline loops: CDR1 ENHRY, CDR2 SYGVKD. There are 18 residues in the CDR3. The chain's CDR3 is CAISAGTSGRGNQETQYF. The CDR3 coding sequence is TGTGCCATCAGCGCCGGGACTAGCGGGAGGGGGAACCAAGAGACCCAGTACTTC.

V gene TRBV20-1 combines with J gene TRBJ2-3; no definite D call. Looked up from germline, CDR1 is DFQATT and CDR2 is SNEGSKA (reference sequence). With 3 bases removed from V and 5 bases from J, the gap between germline ends came to 6 bases. The CDR3 contains 11 residues. CDR3 DNA: TGCAGTGCTAGTTGGGAAGATACGCAGTATTTT. Encoded protein: CSASWEDTQYF.

This chain uses TRBV6-7 with TRBJ2-6; D is unresolved. TRBV6-7 is an open reading frame whose function is uncertain. The CDR3 has 15 residues. The V end lost 5 bases, the J end lost 2 bases, and 10 bases lay between the germline ends. This CDR3 is CASSLPETGANVLTF. The CDR3 DNA reads TGTGCCAGCAGTCTTCCAGAGACTGGGGCCAACGTCCTGACTTTC.

V gene TRBV6-1 combines with J gene TRBJ2-5, with a tentative D call TRBD2 (5 bases). The CDR3 loop spans 15 amino acids. CDR1 and CDR2 from the germline V gene are MNHNS and SASEGT. V was cut by 4 bases and J by 5 bases, with 17 bases left in between. The CDR3 nucleotides are TGTGCCAGCAGTGTCAGTCCGGGGTCATGGGAGACCCAGTACTTC. It is translated as CASSVSPGSWETQYF.

This rearrangement joins TRBV7-3 to TRBJ2-3, with 8 bases that match TRBD2. V shed 5 bases and J 3 bases; nucleotides not matched to a gene: 4. Germline V gene data show CDR1 as SGHTA and CDR2 as FQGTGA. This CDR3 has 14 amino acids. CDR3 sequence (DNA): TGTGCCAGCAGCCCGGGACTAGGAACAGATACGCAGTATTTT. Its translation: CASSPGLGTDTQYF. Full variable domain (outside the CDR3, taken from reference TRBV7-3 and TRBJ2-3): GAGVSQTPSNKVTEKGKYVELRCDPISGHTALYWYRQSLGQGPEFLIYFQGTGAADDSGLPNDRFFAVRPEGSVSTLKIQRTERGDSAVYLCASSPGLGTDTQYFGPGTRLTVL.

This chain links TRBV6-5 with TRBJ2-7; 14 bases agree with TRBD2. This CDR3 is built from 16 residues. V gave up 0 bases and J gave up 5 bases; unmatched junction bases: 3. CDR1 and CDR2 from the germline V gene are MNHEY and SVGAGI. The CDR3 sequence is CASSYSKGLAGDEQYF. CDR3 nucleotide sequence: TGTGCCAGCAGTTACTCGAAGGGACTAGCGGGAGACGAGCAGTACTTC.

The V and J genes are TRBV28 and TRBJ2-7; D perhaps matches TRBD1 (5 bases). The CDR3 extends over 14 amino acids. Germline assignment: CDR1 MDHEN and CDR2 SYDVKM. V was clipped by 3 bases and J by 1 base, with 10 bases between them. The CDR3 region has the DNA TGTGCCAGCAGTTTTAGGGGTAGGTCCTACGAGCAGTACTTC. Its protein product is CASSFRGRSYEQYF.

The rearrangement joins TRBV7-2 to TRBJ1-4; D uncertain. The germline V gene has CDR1 SGHTA and CDR2 FQGNSA. The CDR3 length is 15 residues. Trimming shortened V by 0 bases and J by 3 bases, and 8 bases separated the two germline ends. CDR3 sequence reads: CASSLAPPPNEKLFF. The DNA for the CDR3 is TGTGCCAGCAGCTTAGCTCCACCCCCTAATGAAAAACTGTTTTTT.

The CDR3 nucleotides are TGTGCCAGCAGTGAATTAGGGTACGAGCAGTACTTC. Translated, it gives CASSELGYEQYF. The rearrangement links TRBV6-1 to TRBJ2-7; D unresolved. CDR1 and CDR2 (germline): MNHNS, SASEGT. V gave up 2 bases and J gave up 4 bases, with 6 bases separating them. The length of the CDR3 is 12 residues.

The chain is built from TRBV25-1 and TRBJ1-1; the match to TRBD1 covers 9 bases. The CDR3 is 14 amino acids. J lost 1 base, V lost 7 bases, and 4 bases had no gene match. Germline V gene data show CDR1 as MGHDK and CDR2 as SYGVNS. CDR3: CASKKTGGNTEAFF. The CDR3 DNA reads as TGTGCCAGCAAAAAGACAGGGGGGAACACTGAAGCTTTCTTT. Together with reference TRBV25-1 and TRBJ1-1, the CDR3 gives the full variable domain: EADIYQTPRYLVIGTGKKITLECSQTMGHDKMYWYQQDPGMELHLIHYSYGVNSTEKGDLSSESTVSRIRTEHFPLTLESARPSHTSQYLCASKKTGGNTEAFFGQGTRLTVV.

The chain couples TRBV28 to TRBJ2-1; D is unresolved. The ends were cut back, 4 bases at V and 0 bases at J, with 13 bases in the middle. Germline assignment: CDR1 MDHEN and CDR2 SYDVKM. This CDR3 comprises 16 residues. The CDR3 protein is CASSSILGSSYNEQFF. CDR3 in DNA: TGTGCCAGCAGTTCGATCCTCGGTAGCTCCTACAATGAGCAGTTCTTC.

The chain employs TRBV5-1 and TRBJ2-2, with 11 positions matching TRBD2. The J segment lost 3 bases and the V segment lost 6 bases, leaving 4 bases of the junction unmatched. This CDR3 region has 15 residues. Germline loops: CDR1 SGHRS, CDR2 YFSETQ. CDR3 protein: CASKQLAGDTGELFF. As DNA, the CDR3 is TGCGCCAGCAAACAACTAGCGGGAGACACCGGGGAGCTGTTTTTT.